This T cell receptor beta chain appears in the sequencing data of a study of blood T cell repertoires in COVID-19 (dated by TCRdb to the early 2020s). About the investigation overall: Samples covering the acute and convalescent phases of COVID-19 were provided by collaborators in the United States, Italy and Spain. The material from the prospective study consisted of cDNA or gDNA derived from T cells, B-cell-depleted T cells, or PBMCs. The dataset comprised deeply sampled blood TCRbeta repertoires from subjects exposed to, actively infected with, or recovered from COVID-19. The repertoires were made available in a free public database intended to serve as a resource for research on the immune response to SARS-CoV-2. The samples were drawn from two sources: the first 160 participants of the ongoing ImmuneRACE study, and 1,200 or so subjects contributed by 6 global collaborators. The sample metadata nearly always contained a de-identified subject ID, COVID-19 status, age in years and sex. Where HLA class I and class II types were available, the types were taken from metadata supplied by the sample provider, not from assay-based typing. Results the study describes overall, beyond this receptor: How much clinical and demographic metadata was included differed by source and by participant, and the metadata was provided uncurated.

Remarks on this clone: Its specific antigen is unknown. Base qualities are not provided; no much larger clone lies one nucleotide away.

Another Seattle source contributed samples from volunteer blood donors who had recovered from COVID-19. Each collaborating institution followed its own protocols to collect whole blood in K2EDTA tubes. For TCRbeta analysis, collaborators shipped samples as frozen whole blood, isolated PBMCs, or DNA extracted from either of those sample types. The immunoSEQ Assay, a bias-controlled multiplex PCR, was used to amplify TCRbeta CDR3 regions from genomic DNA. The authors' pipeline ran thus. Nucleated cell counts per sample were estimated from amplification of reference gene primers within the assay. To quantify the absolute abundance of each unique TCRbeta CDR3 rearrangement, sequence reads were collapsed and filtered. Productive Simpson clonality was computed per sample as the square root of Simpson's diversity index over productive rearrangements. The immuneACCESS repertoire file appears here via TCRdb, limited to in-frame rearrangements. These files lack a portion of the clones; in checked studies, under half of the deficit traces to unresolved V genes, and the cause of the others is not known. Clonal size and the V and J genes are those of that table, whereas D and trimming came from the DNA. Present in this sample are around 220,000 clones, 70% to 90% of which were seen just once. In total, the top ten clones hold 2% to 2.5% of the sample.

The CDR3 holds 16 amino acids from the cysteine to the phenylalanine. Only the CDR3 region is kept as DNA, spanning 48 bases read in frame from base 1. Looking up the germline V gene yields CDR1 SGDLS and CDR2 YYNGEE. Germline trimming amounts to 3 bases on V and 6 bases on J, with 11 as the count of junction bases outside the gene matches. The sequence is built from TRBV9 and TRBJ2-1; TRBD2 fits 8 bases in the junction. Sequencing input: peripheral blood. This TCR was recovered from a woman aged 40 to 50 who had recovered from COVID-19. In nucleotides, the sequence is TGTGCCAGCAGCGGGGGACTAGTCGTTGTGATCAATGAGCAGTTCTTC. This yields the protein CASSGGLVVVINEQFF.